This T cell receptor beta chain was identified during a study of blood T cell repertoires in COVID-19. Sequencing used immunoSEQ multiplex PCR; TCRdb keeps in-frame clones, though not all of them. The sample includes 150,000 to 200,000 clones, 70% to 85% of them seen just once. From germline, CDR1 is MDHEN and CDR2 SYDVKM. The CDR3 runs 15 residues. V lost 4 bases and J lost 7, with 17 bases in between. The source of this sequence is a man aged 50 to 59 who had recovered from COVID-19. Material: PBMCs or T cells enriched from blood (not recorded which). The chain recombines TRBV28 with TRBJ1-5, with a tentative D call TRBD1 (5 bases). The CDR3 reads CASSSPGVFRQPQHF. The DNA for the CDR3 is TGTGCCAGCAGTTCCCCGGGGGTCTTCAGGCAGCCCCAGCATTTT.